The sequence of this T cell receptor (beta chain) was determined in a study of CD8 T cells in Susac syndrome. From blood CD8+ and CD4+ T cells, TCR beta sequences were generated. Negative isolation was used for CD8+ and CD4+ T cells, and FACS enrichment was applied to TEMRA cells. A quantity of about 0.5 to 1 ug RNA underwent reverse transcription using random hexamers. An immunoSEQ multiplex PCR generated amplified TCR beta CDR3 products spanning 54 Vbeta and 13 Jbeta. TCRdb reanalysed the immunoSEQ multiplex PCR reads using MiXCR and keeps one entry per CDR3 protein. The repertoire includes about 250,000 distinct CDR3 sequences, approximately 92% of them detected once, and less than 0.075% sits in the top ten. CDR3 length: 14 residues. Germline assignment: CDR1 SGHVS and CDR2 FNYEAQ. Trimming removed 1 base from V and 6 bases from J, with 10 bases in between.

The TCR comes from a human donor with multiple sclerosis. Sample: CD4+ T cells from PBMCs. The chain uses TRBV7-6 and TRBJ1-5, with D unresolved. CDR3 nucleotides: TGTGCCAGCAGCTTAGGGAAGGGAAGTCAGCCCCAGCATTTT. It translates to CASSLGKGSQPQHF.